A selection of T cell receptor beta chains follows, all from one sample in a study of T cell responses to AZD1222 COVID-19 vaccine. Sequencing was performed with immunoSEQ multiplex PCR; in TCRdb, only in-frame clones are kept and a portion is missing. The sample includes some 130,000 clones, 85% to 90% seen only once; the top ten take about 2%. The source was peripheral blood, collected on day 0 of AZD1222 vaccination. Every receptor here comes from an adult in good health. The CDR3 runs from the conserved cysteine through the conserved F or W. Fields, in order: J gene, clone size, V gene, D gene, CDR3 protein, CDR3 DNA. D genes are given only for firm matches. Some rows mark clone size as missing; the rest say once, few, many or name a class of expanded clone.

>TRBJ1-6|few|TRBV6-5|TRBD1
CASRRTGGSPLHF
TGTGCCAGCAGGAGGACAGGGGGGTCACCCCTCCACTTT
>TRBJ2-1|NA|TRBV6-5|NA
CASSYSTDNEQFF
TGTGCCAGCAGTTACTCTACAGACAATGAGCAGTTCTTC
>TRBJ1-2|NA|TRBV5-1|NA
CASSLLQGNYGYTF
TGCGCCAGCAGCTTGCTCCAGGGAAACTATGGCTACACCTTC
>TRBJ2-2|NA|TRBV5-5|TRBD2
CASSQLLVAGGANTGELFF
TGTGCCAGCAGCCAACTACTAGTAGCGGGAGGTGCGAACACCGGGGAGCTGTTTTTT
>TRBJ2-3|NA|TRBV4-3|NA
CASSPGTLGTDTQYF
TGCGCCAGCAGTCCCGGGACTCTGGGGACAGATACGCAGTATTTT
>TRBJ1-1|NA|TRBV18|TRBD1
CASSPPTGHRNTEAFF
TGTGCCAGCTCACCGCCGACAGGGCATAGGAACACTGAAGCTTTCTTT
>TRBJ1-1|few|TRBV28|NA
CASRLFDTEAFF
TGTGCCAGCAGACTATTCGACACTGAAGCTTTCTTT
>TRBJ1-2|NA|TRBV28|NA
CASNIGRTYGYTF
TGTGCCAGCAACATAGGGAGGACCTATGGCTACACCTTC
>TRBJ2-3|NA|TRBV7-9|NA
CASSLGQGGSTDTQYF
TGTGCCAGCAGCTTAGGACAGGGAGGGAGCACAGATACGCAGTATTTT
>TRBJ1-3|NA|TRBV5-1|NA
CASSLTGSWNTIYF
TGCGCCAGCAGCCTCACGGGGTCGTGGAACACCATATATTTT
>TRBJ2-3|NA|TRBV10-3|NA
CAISATSTDTQYF
TGTGCCATCAGTGCGACTAGCACAGATACGCAGTATTTT
>TRBJ1-6|NA|TRBV18|NA
CASSPDKEGLRSPLHF
TGTGCCAGCTCACCGGACAAGGAAGGGTTGCGTTCACCCCTCCACTTT
>TRBJ1-2|NA|TRBV19|TRBD1
CASSIPHRGPNYGYTF
TGTGCCAGTAGTATCCCCCACAGGGGGCCCAACTATGGCTACACCTTC
>TRBJ2-3|NA|TRBV5-1|TRBD1
CASSLQGGGTDTQYF
TGCGCCAGCAGCTTACAGGGGGGAGGCACAGATACGCAGTATTTT
>TRBJ1-2|few|TRBV6-1|NA
CASSESSGGPEGYTF
TGTGCCAGCAGTGAGAGTTCCGGGGGCCCTGAAGGCTACACCTTC
>TRBJ2-1|NA|TRBV4-3|NA
CASSQDFSYNEQFF
TGCGCCAGCAGCCAAGACTTCTCCTACAATGAGCAGTTCTTC
>TRBJ1-1|NA|TRBV9|TRBD1
CASSATGQGGAFF
TGTGCCAGCAGCGCCACGGGACAGGGGGGAGCTTTCTTT
>TRBJ2-7|NA|TRBV5-1|TRBD1
CASSRDREQYF
TGCGCCAGCAGCCGGGACAGGGAGCAGTACTTC
>TRBJ1-1|NA|TRBV19|NA
CASSFSANTEAFF
TGTGCCAGTAGTTTTTCGGCTAACACTGAAGCTTTCTTT
>TRBJ1-1|few|TRBV5-1|NA
CASSLGINRLMNTEAFF
TGCGCCAGCAGCTTGGGAATCAACAGACTTATGAACACTGAAGCTTTCTTT
>TRBJ1-2|NA|TRBV10-3|TRBD1
CAIGTAWDGYTF
TGTGCCATCGGGACAGCCTGGGATGGCTACACCTTC
>TRBJ2-7|NA|TRBV7-8|NA
CASSWDSYEQYF
TGTGCCAGCAGCTGGGACTCCTACGAGCAGTACTTC
>TRBJ1-3|NA|TRBV7-2|TRBD1
CASSLWGQDGNTIYF
TGTGCCAGCAGCTTATGGGGACAGGATGGAAACACCATATATTTT
>TRBJ1-3|NA|TRBV30|NA
CAGSRGYTIYF
TGTGCCGGTTCAAGGGGGTACACCATATATTTT
>TRBJ2-1|NA|TRBV7-9|NA
CASSLDGGNEQFF
TGTGCCAGCAGCTTAGATGGGGGCAATGAGCAGTTCTTC
>TRBJ2-1|NA|TRBV11-2|TRBD2
CASSLGDRIGSSGHEQFF
TGTGCCAGCAGCTTGGGAGATCGTATTGGGTCTAGCGGGCATGAGCAGTTCTTC
>TRBJ1-1|NA|TRBV5-6|NA
CASSLPTVTNTEAFF
TGTGCCAGCAGCTTACCGACGGTAACCAACACTGAAGCTTTCTTT
>TRBJ2-7|NA|TRBV5-1|TRBD1
CASSSGGQGVYEQYF
TGCGCCAGCAGCTCGGGTGGACAGGGGGTCTACGAGCAGTACTTC
>TRBJ1-1|NA|TRBV5-1|NA
CASSLGPNTEAFF
TGCGCCAGCAGCTTGGGGCCTAACACTGAAGCTTTCTTT
>TRBJ1-1|NA|TRBV28|TRBD1
CASSVGQGEAFF
TGTGCCAGCAGCGTAGGACAGGGTGAAGCTTTCTTT
>TRBJ2-7|NA|TRBV7-9|NA
CASKGIDSYEQYF
TGTGCCAGCAAGGGTATTGACTCCTACGAGCAGTACTTC
>TRBJ1-1|NA|TRBV6-5|TRBD1
CASRLDREVDTEAFF
TGTGCCAGCAGGCTGGACAGGGAAGTTGACACTGAAGCTTTCTTT
>TRBJ2-7|NA|TRBV28|NA
CASIVGREQYF
TGTGCCAGCATAGTAGGGCGCGAGCAGTACTTC
>TRBJ1-2|NA|TRBV2|NA
CASNGNSLGLLYGYTF
TGTGCCAGCAATGGCAATAGTCTGGGGCTCCTCTATGGCTACACCTTC
>TRBJ1-5|NA|TRBV20-1|NA
CSAITTGPQHF
TGCAGTGCTATAACCACAGGGCCCCAGCATTTT
>TRBJ2-7|NA|TRBV27|NA
CASSLGPSLYF
TGTGCCAGCAGTTTGGGACCTAGCCTGTACTTC
>TRBJ2-1|NA|TRBV6-2/TRBV6-3|NA
CASSYVGGRGLGYNEQFF
TGTGCCAGCAGTTACGTAGGGGGTAGGGGACTGGGTTACAATGAGCAGTTCTTC
>TRBJ1-2|NA|TRBV7-9|NA
CASSLGQGSIGYTF
TGTGCCAGCAGCTTAGGTCAGGGCTCGATTGGCTACACCTTC
>TRBJ2-2|NA|TRBV5-4|NA
CAGQSGFSGTGELFF
TGTGCCGGACAATCAGGGTTTTCGGGCACCGGGGAGCTGTTTTTT
>TRBJ2-5|NA|TRBV5-4|NA
CASSLVGGRTQETQYF
TGTGCCAGCAGCTTGGTAGGAGGGAGGACGCAAGAGACCCAGTACTTC
>TRBJ1-2|NA|TRBV5-6|NA
CASSLRPGYTF
TGTGCCAGCAGCTTGCGGCCTGGCTACACCTTC
>TRBJ2-7|NA|TRBV28|TRBD1
CASSQLTDRGSYEQYF
TGTGCCAGCAGTCAGTTGACGGACAGGGGATCTTACGAGCAGTACTTC
>TRBJ2-7|NA|TRBV15|NA
CATSRERYEQYF
TGTGCCACCAGCAGAGAGCGATACGAGCAGTACTTC
>TRBJ1-2|NA|TRBV7-3|NA
CASSLEPNRGYTF
TGTGCCAGCAGCCTCGAACCGAATCGGGGCTACACCTTC
>TRBJ1-4|NA|TRBV18|NA
CASSPEGGSNEKLFF
TGTGCCAGCTCACCAGAAGGAGGGTCAAATGAAAAACTGTTTTTT
>TRBJ2-6|NA|TRBV5-6|NA
CASSLTVTGANVLTF
TGTGCCAGCAGCTTGACGGTAACTGGGGCCAACGTCCTGACTTTC
>TRBJ2-5|NA|TRBV6-2/TRBV6-3|NA
CASSYGSRKETQYF
TGTGCCAGCAGTTACGGGTCGCGGAAAGAGACCCAGTACTTC
>TRBJ2-2|NA|TRBV27|NA
CASSFVQLRELFF
TGTGCCAGCAGTTTCGTTCAACTCAGAGAGCTGTTTTTT
>TRBJ2-7|NA|TRBV20-1|NA
CSATGAYEQYF
TGCAGTGCTACGGGGGCCTACGAGCAGTACTTC
>TRBJ1-5|NA|TRBV19|NA
CASSIPIFRDGLFPQHF
TGTGCCAGTAGTATTCCCATCTTCCGGGACGGCTTGTTTCCCCAGCATTTT
>TRBJ1-1|NA|TRBV5-4|NA
CASSLVHPGFNEAFF
TGTGCCAGCAGCTTGGTCCATCCCGGATTCAATGAAGCTTTCTTT
>TRBJ1-2|NA|TRBV7-2|TRBD1
CASSLDWTGLYGYTF
TGTGCCAGCAGCTTAGATTGGACAGGACTTTATGGCTACACCTTC
>TRBJ1-2|NA|TRBV6-2/TRBV6-3|NA
CASSYQRTVIYGYTF
TGTGCCAGCAGTTACCAACGGACAGTTATCTATGGCTACACCTTC
>TRBJ2-7|once|TRBV14|TRBD1
CASSLRTGGPAGEQYF
TGTGCCAGCAGCCTTCGGACAGGGGGACCGGCGGGGGAGCAGTACTTC
>TRBJ1-3|once|TRBV9|NA
CASSLKVTGNTIYF
TGTGCCAGCAGCTTAAAGGTGACAGGAAACACCATATATTTT
>TRBJ1-6|NA|TRBV6-2/TRBV6-3|TRBD1
CASSRQTGGNSPLHF
TGTGCCAGCAGTAGGCAAACAGGGGGTAATTCACCCCTCCACTTT
>TRBJ1-4|NA|TRBV6-5|TRBD1
CASSGDRVNEKLFF
TGTGCCAGCAGCGGGGACAGGGTTAATGAAAAACTGTTTTTT
>TRBJ2-1|once|TRBV4-1|TRBD2
CASSQDGSGGASVLVFF
TGCGCCAGCAGCCAAGATGGTAGCGGGGGGGCTTCCGTTCTTGTGTTCTTC
>TRBJ2-7|NA|TRBV3-1/TRBV3-2|TRBD1
CASSLLRGPGIYEQYF
TGTGCCAGCAGCCTACTCAGGGGGCCTGGGATCTACGAGCAGTACTTC
>TRBJ1-6|NA|TRBV28|TRBD1
CASSFGQAQNSPLHF
TGTGCCAGCAGTTTCGGACAGGCCCAGAATTCACCCCTCCACTTT